This TCR beta chain was recovered during a study of patients and donors after allogeneic stem cell transplantation. Deletions cut 8 bases from V and 4 bases from J, with 17 bases between. Per the germline V gene, CDR1 is MNHEY and CDR2 is SMNVEV (reference sequence). The CDR3 has 14 amino acids. This clonotype has just a few counts. One entry per CDR3 protein results from TCRdb running MiXCR on the RT-PCR reads. Of over 350,000 distinct CDR3 sequences listed, 16% are singletons. Sequencing input: blood, either unsorted or a sorted T cell fraction (not recorded which). The chain links TRBV27 to TRBJ2-5; TRBD2 might be the D (6 bases). The source is a human donor who was either an allogeneic HSCT recipient or a stem cell or donor lymphocyte infusion donor (not recorded which). It is not recorded whose cells these are; they may come from a transplant donor. CDR3 region: CASGLTRGPETQYF. CDR3 DNA sequence: TGTGCCAGCGGATTGACTAGAGGCCCAGAGACCCAGTACTTC.